Listed below are T cell receptor beta chains from one sample, sequenced in a study of blood T cell repertoires in COVID-19. Profiling relied on immunoSEQ multiplex PCR, and the TCRdb table lists in-frame clones only, not all of them. In the table there are more than 45,000 clones, 80% to 90% of which are singletons. Sample: peripheral blood. These receptors came from a woman aged 80 or over with acute or convalescent COVID-19. CDR3s include the opening cysteine and the closing phenylalanine or tryptophan. The D gene is left open where the match is weak. The size entry is marked missing in some rows and otherwise reads once, few, many or a size class.

j_gene: TRBJ1-4; v_gene: TRBV3-1/TRBV3-2; abundance: -; d_gene: TRBD1; CDR3aa: CASSQKGQGATNEKLFF; CDR3nt: TGTGCCAGCAGCCAGAAGGGACAGGGAGCAACTAATGAAAAACTGTTTTTT
j_gene: TRBJ2-7; v_gene: TRBV11-2; abundance: once; d_gene: -; CDR3aa: CASSLEGGLLSYEQYF; CDR3nt: TGTGCCAGCAGCTTAGAGGGCGGACTGCTCTCCTACGAGCAGTACTTC
j_gene: TRBJ1-4; v_gene: TRBV11-2; abundance: -; d_gene: -; CDR3aa: CASSEQGNEKLFF; CDR3nt: TGTGCCAGCAGCGAACAGGGAAATGAAAAACTGTTTTTT
j_gene: TRBJ1-1; v_gene: TRBV6-5; abundance: -; d_gene: -; CDR3aa: CASSYSGRGNTEAFF; CDR3nt: TGTGCCAGCAGTTACTCTGGTCGGGGAAACACTGAAGCTTTCTTT
j_gene: TRBJ2-3; v_gene: TRBV18; abundance: -; d_gene: -; CDR3aa: CASSPQGSPDTQYF; CDR3nt: TGTGCCAGCTCACCACAAGGTAGCCCAGATACGCAGTATTTT
j_gene: TRBJ1-6; v_gene: TRBV3-1/TRBV3-2; abundance: -; d_gene: TRBD1; CDR3aa: CASSQDRGYNSPLHF; CDR3nt: TGTGCCAGCAGCCAAGACAGGGGGTATAATTCACCCCTCCACTTT
j_gene: TRBJ2-3; v_gene: TRBV19; abundance: -; d_gene: -; CDR3aa: CASRPTGLDTQYF; CDR3nt: TGTGCCAGTAGACCCACAGGGCTGGATACGCAGTATTTT
j_gene: TRBJ1-4; v_gene: TRBV19; abundance: -; d_gene: -; CDR3aa: CASSPREEKLFF; CDR3nt: TGTGCCAGTAGTCCCCGGGAGGAAAAACTGTTTTTT
j_gene: TRBJ2-3; v_gene: TRBV2; abundance: -; d_gene: TRBD2; CDR3aa: CASSEVAGAGDTQYF; CDR3nt: TGTGCCAGCAGTGAGGTAGCGGGGGCTGGAGATACGCAGTATTTT
j_gene: TRBJ2-5; v_gene: TRBV5-1; abundance: -; d_gene: -; CDR3aa: CASSLGDSPQGETQYF; CDR3nt: TGCGCCAGCAGCTTGGGAGACTCACCTCAAGGAGAGACCCAGTACTTC
j_gene: TRBJ2-3; v_gene: TRBV2; abundance: -; d_gene: -; CDR3aa: CASSEGPGGDTQYF; CDR3nt: TGTGCCAGCAGTGAAGGTCCAGGTGGTGATACGCAGTATTTT
j_gene: TRBJ2-7; v_gene: TRBV7-9; abundance: -; d_gene: TRBD1; CDR3aa: CASRESGTGVAEQYF; CDR3nt: TGTGCCAGCAGGGAATCCGGGACAGGGGTTGCCGAGCAGTACTTC
j_gene: TRBJ2-5; v_gene: TRBV6-2/TRBV6-3; abundance: -; d_gene: -; CDR3aa: CASSYSQTQYF; CDR3nt: TGTGCCAGCAGTTATAGTCAGACCCAGTACTTC
j_gene: TRBJ2-1; v_gene: TRBV7-2; abundance: -; d_gene: -; CDR3aa: CASSLNSLAYSSYNEQFF; CDR3nt: TGTGCCAGCAGCTTAAATAGTCTAGCGTACAGCTCCTACAATGAGCAGTTCTTC
j_gene: TRBJ1-2; v_gene: TRBV10-3; abundance: -; d_gene: TRBD1; CDR3aa: CAISESWDSRYGYTF; CDR3nt: TGTGCCATCAGTGAGTCCTGGGACAGTAGGTATGGCTACACCTTC
j_gene: TRBJ1-1; v_gene: TRBV9; abundance: -; d_gene: TRBD1; CDR3aa: CASSPRTGTTEAFF; CDR3nt: TGTGCCAGCAGCCCGCGGACAGGGACCACTGAAGCTTTCTTT
j_gene: TRBJ2-5; v_gene: TRBV7-2; abundance: -; d_gene: -; CDR3aa: CASSLDSLRIQETQYF; CDR3nt: TGTGCCAGCAGCTTAGATAGTTTGCGGATCCAAGAGACCCAGTACTTC
j_gene: TRBJ1-2; v_gene: TRBV6-5; abundance: -; d_gene: -; CDR3aa: CASSYSLSQGTYGYTF; CDR3nt: TGTGCCAGCAGTTACTCCCTATCACAGGGTACCTATGGCTACACCTTC
j_gene: TRBJ2-5; v_gene: TRBV3-1/TRBV3-2; abundance: -; d_gene: -; CDR3aa: CASSQGNSKETQYF; CDR3nt: TGTGCCAGCAGCCAAGGAAATAGTAAGGAGACCCAGTACTTC
j_gene: TRBJ2-5; v_gene: TRBV3-1/TRBV3-2; abundance: -; d_gene: TRBD2; CDR3aa: CASSSRTSGGGTQYF; CDR3nt: TGTGCCAGCAGCTCCCGGACTAGCGGGGGGGGAACCCAGTACTTC
j_gene: TRBJ1-1; v_gene: TRBV14; abundance: once; d_gene: -; CDR3aa: CASRQTGNTEAFF; CDR3nt: TGTGCCAGCAGACAAACAGGGAACACTGAAGCTTTCTTT
j_gene: TRBJ2-7; v_gene: TRBV2; abundance: -; d_gene: TRBD2; CDR3aa: CASSELAGGYEQYF; CDR3nt: TGTGCCAGCAGTGAATTAGCGGGGGGTTACGAGCAGTACTTC
j_gene: TRBJ2-5; v_gene: TRBV10-3; abundance: medium-sized; d_gene: -; CDR3aa: CAISERGQETQYF; CDR3nt: TGTGCCATCAGTGAGCGGGGCCAAGAGACCCAGTACTTC
j_gene: TRBJ2-2; v_gene: TRBV7-9; abundance: -; d_gene: TRBD1; CDR3aa: CASSRGQGFTGELFF; CDR3nt: TGTGCCAGCAGCCGGGGACAGGGGTTCACCGGGGAGCTGTTTTTT
j_gene: TRBJ2-1; v_gene: TRBV7-2; abundance: -; d_gene: -; CDR3aa: CASSLGGHQNSYNEQFF; CDR3nt: TGTGCCAGCAGCTTAGGGGGACACCAAAACTCCTACAATGAGCAGTTCTTC
j_gene: TRBJ1-4; v_gene: TRBV7-3; abundance: -; d_gene: -; CDR3aa: CASRHRGETNEKLFF; CDR3nt: TGTGCCAGCAGGCATCGGGGGGAAACTAATGAAAAACTGTTTTTT
j_gene: TRBJ1-5; v_gene: TRBV2; abundance: -; d_gene: TRBD1; CDR3aa: CASSGQGGERPQHF; CDR3nt: TGTGCCAGCAGTGGACAGGGAGGCGAACGGCCCCAGCATTTT
j_gene: TRBJ2-1; v_gene: TRBV5-1; abundance: -; d_gene: TRBD2; CDR3aa: CASSPFSGGGAYEQFF; CDR3nt: TGCGCCAGCAGCCCGTTCTCAGGCGGGGGGGCCTATGAGCAGTTCTTC
j_gene: TRBJ2-7; v_gene: TRBV5-5; abundance: -; d_gene: -; CDR3aa: CASRQGQGNEQYF; CDR3nt: TGTGCCAGCAGGCAGGGTCAGGGTAACGAGCAGTACTTC
j_gene: TRBJ1-1; v_gene: TRBV3-1/TRBV3-2; abundance: -; d_gene: -; CDR3aa: CASSQDGGAAEAFF; CDR3nt: TGTGCCAGCAGCCAAGATGGGGGGGCGGCTGAAGCTTTCTTT
j_gene: TRBJ2-1; v_gene: TRBV6-5; abundance: -; d_gene: -; CDR3aa: CASSMDSYNEQFF; CDR3nt: TGTGCCAGCAGTATGGACAGCTACAATGAGCAGTTCTTC
j_gene: TRBJ1-6; v_gene: TRBV5-1; abundance: -; d_gene: TRBD1; CDR3aa: CASSIGQGALSPLHF; CDR3nt: TGCGCCAGCAGCATAGGACAGGGGGCACTTTCACCCCTCCACTTT
j_gene: TRBJ2-1; v_gene: TRBV5-4; abundance: -; d_gene: -; CDR3aa: CASSPGVNEQFF; CDR3nt: TGTGCCAGCAGCCCAGGGGTGAATGAGCAGTTCTTC
j_gene: TRBJ1-3; v_gene: TRBV11-3; abundance: -; d_gene: -; CDR3aa: CASSSGASGNTIYF; CDR3nt: TGTGCCAGCAGTTCAGGGGCATCTGGAAACACCATATATTTT
j_gene: TRBJ2-1; v_gene: TRBV27; abundance: -; d_gene: TRBD2; CDR3aa: CASSSRGLAGGRHNEQFF; CDR3nt: TGTGCCAGCAGTTCTCGCGGTCTAGCGGGGGGGCGGCACAATGAGCAGTTCTTC
j_gene: TRBJ2-2; v_gene: TRBV5-5; abundance: -; d_gene: TRBD2; CDR3aa: CASSLDGRVAGELFF; CDR3nt: TGTGCCAGCAGCTTGGATGGGAGGGTTGCCGGGGAGCTGTTTTTT
j_gene: TRBJ1-1; v_gene: TRBV15; abundance: -; d_gene: -; CDR3aa: CATSREEDTEAFF; CDR3nt: TGTGCCACCAGCAGAGAAGAGGACACTGAAGCTTTCTTT
j_gene: TRBJ1-1; v_gene: TRBV30; abundance: -; d_gene: TRBD1; CDR3aa: CAGARDRHEAFF; CDR3nt: TGTGCCGGCGCCCGGGACAGACATGAAGCTTTCTTT
j_gene: TRBJ2-7; v_gene: TRBV7-2; abundance: -; d_gene: TRBD1; CDR3aa: CASSVGTGGGEQYF; CDR3nt: TGTGCCAGCTCGGTAGGGACAGGGGGCGGCGAGCAGTACTTC
j_gene: TRBJ1-2; v_gene: TRBV12-3/TRBV12-4; abundance: few; d_gene: TRBD1; CDR3aa: CASTLTGVYGYTF; CDR3nt: TGTGCCAGCACCCTGACAGGGGTCTATGGCTACACCTTC
j_gene: TRBJ2-7; v_gene: TRBV7-2; abundance: -; d_gene: -; CDR3aa: CASSLGRAISYEQYF; CDR3nt: TGTGCCAGCTCCCTGGGCAGGGCCATTTCCTACGAGCAGTACTTC
j_gene: TRBJ1-5; v_gene: TRBV2; abundance: -; d_gene: TRBD1; CDR3aa: CASTGTGGGSNQPQHF; CDR3nt: TGTGCCAGCACTGGGACAGGGGGCGGAAGCAATCAGCCCCAGCATTTT
j_gene: TRBJ1-2; v_gene: TRBV6-6; abundance: -; d_gene: TRBD1; CDR3aa: CASSYTDRDYGYTF; CDR3nt: TGTGCCAGCAGTTACACGGACAGGGACTATGGCTACACCTTC
j_gene: TRBJ1-5; v_gene: TRBV28; abundance: -; d_gene: -; CDR3aa: CASSLWEQVGQPQHF; CDR3nt: TGTGCCAGCAGTCTCTGGGAGCAGGTGGGGCAGCCCCAGCATTTT
j_gene: TRBJ2-7; v_gene: TRBV5-6; abundance: -; d_gene: TRBD1; CDR3aa: CASSSWGGQGANEQYF; CDR3nt: TGTGCCAGCAGCTCGTGGGGGGGACAGGGGGCCAACGAGCAGTACTTC
j_gene: TRBJ1-1; v_gene: TRBV6-4; abundance: -; d_gene: -; CDR3aa: CASSDSKESWTEAFF; CDR3nt: TGTGCCAGCAGTGACTCGAAGGAGAGTTGGACTGAAGCTTTCTTT
j_gene: TRBJ1-2; v_gene: TRBV10-3; abundance: -; d_gene: -; CDR3aa: CAISDADSNYGYTF; CDR3nt: TGTGCCATCAGTGACGCGGACAGCAACTATGGCTACACCTTC